These T cell receptor beta chains were read from a single sample in a study of T cells after yellow fever vaccination. TCRdb re-analysed the 5' RACE reads in MiXCR, keeping a single row per CDR3 protein. The table lists some 670,000 distinct CDR3 sequences, more than 9% of them singletons, with 15% in the top ten. The starting material was PBMCs, obtained on the day of the yellow fever booster vaccination. All receptors derive from a young man who received the YFV17D yellow fever vaccine. Each CDR3 is given with its conserved first and last residue. The size entry is marked missing in some rows and otherwise reads once, few, many or a size class.

few | 14 | TRBV29-1 | CSVGTAGVGDTQYF
NA | 14 | TRBV19 | CASSFRQGYTEAFF
NA | 12 | TRBV9 | CASSGSENEQFF
NA | 17 | TRBV28 | CASSQGQFAVAKNIQYF
few | 16 | TRBV20-1 | CSASGAGNALTGELFF
NA | 15 | TRBV7-2 | CASSLALAHQETQYF
few | 16 | TRBV15 | CATSDLAPVSYNEQFF
NA | 15 | TRBV11-2 | CASSSLGQGNGELFF
many | 14 | TRBV27 | CASSLIPPFHEQYF
many | 15 | TRBV6-5 | CASRLTGTGVYGYTF
few | 17 | TRBV7-2 | CASSFSAEPYNSYEQYF
few | 15 | TRBV5-1 | CASSLAAGLNNEQFF
NA | 15 | TRBV12-3/TRBV12-4 | CASSLALDGNNEQFF
NA | 14 | TRBV4-3 | CASSQATTGGEQYF
NA | 15 | TRBV5-5 | CASTLRTSATYEQYF
NA | 13 | TRBV21-1 | CASSNRTSREQYF
few | 14 | TRBV29-1 | CSVEIGGRYNEQFF
many | 14 | TRBV27 | CASSLRVNTGELFF
NA | 13 | TRBV12-3/TRBV12-4 | CASTGGPGSPLHF
many | 16 | TRBV5-1 | CASSPPPGREYNEQFF
NA | 15 | TRBV19 | CASSSRLSSYNEQFF
many | 12 | TRBV10-3 | CAISGNTGELFF
NA | 12 | TRBV10-3 | CASQTGDEKLFF
NA | 14 | TRBV5-1 | CASSPMIGSYGYTF
few | 14 | TRBV20-1 | CSARDRGNNSPLHF
NA | 14 | TRBV20-1 | CSVTTGEPYNEQFF
NA | 12 | TRBV20-1 | CSAGTVLYEQYF
few | 14 | TRBV7-8 | CASSLVLEVQTQYF
NA | 12 | TRBV7-9 | CASSPPGRGPFF
NA | 16 | TRBV20-1 | CSARDRTSGNTGELFF
NA | 15 | TRBV20-1 | CSARGPLATVLTQYF
NA | 16 | TRBV10-1 | CASSERNRGYTDTQYF
NA | 16 | TRBV15 | CATTTGTVIPNYGYTF
many | 14 | TRBV12-3/TRBV12-4 | CASSLGGKTDTQYF
NA | 13 | TRBV4-3 | CASSPDLNYGYTF
NA | 15 | TRBV5-1 | CASSRDGGDAYEQYF
NA | 16 | TRBV3-1 | CASSQGGTGVPTEAFF
few | 13 | TRBV20-1 | CSVGLANSYEQYF
NA | 17 | TRBV3-1 | CASSQVHSGGPYNEQFF
NA | 13 | TRBV6-6 | CASTDGGRAKQYF
NA | 11 | TRBV18 | CASSPQDRWFF
NA | 16 | TRBV7-2 | CASSLRRGSTNEKLFF
few | 16 | TRBV18 | CASSPLRDANTGELFF
few | 15 | TRBV7-8 | CASSFRTGGGNEQFF
few | 16 | TRBV20-1 | CSARVMVAGAPDTQYF
NA | 11 | TRBV30 | CAWSKRAAQHF
few | 14 | TRBV20-1 | CSARSSGFYNEQFF
few | 14 | TRBV28 | CASSSYREGQPQHF
few | 15 | TRBV2 | CASSLLSGRTDTQYF
few | 18 | TRBV5-6 | CASSLLGLLSGETDTQYF
many | 14 | TRBV15 | CATSMGLASDTQYF
NA | 15 | TRBV28 | CAGNTGAVGTPPQFF
NA | 12 | TRBV12-3/TRBV12-4 | CASSSDPGAQYF
NA | 15 | TRBV18 | CASSPRAINADTQYF
NA | 16 | TRBV18 | CASSPRDRGGRETQYF